A selection of T cell receptor beta chains follows, all from one sample in a study of identical twins. One entry per CDR3 protein results from TCRdb running MiXCR on the 5' RACE reads. Among some 230,000 distinct CDR3 sequences, 6.5% were seen once, and the ten largest hold about 14%. Separately, the same data were catalogued under a study of T cells expressing NK-cell markers.

The material sequenced was CD8+ T cells sorted from blood. All receptors come from a woman between 18 and 29 years old in good health. Both conserved end residues are part of each CDR3. Fields, in order: V gene, clone size, J gene, CDR3 length, CDR3 protein. Some rows mark clone size as missing; the rest say once, few, many or name a class of expanded clone.

V: TRBV6-1
size: few
J: TRBJ2-1
length: 15
CDR3: CASSRDGSSYNEQFF

V: TRBV4-3
size: many
J: TRBJ2-1
length: 17
CDR3: CASSQAIAGTSYNEQFF

V: TRBV9
size: .
J: TRBJ2-1
length: 14
CDR3: CASSVDSGTDEQFF

V: TRBV15
size: few
J: TRBJ2-1
length: 13
CDR3: CATSRDGSLEQFF

V: TRBV6-5
size: .
J: TRBJ1-1
length: 15
CDR3: CASSYSSGGNTEAFF

V: TRBV4-3
size: many
J: TRBJ1-2
length: 16
CDR3: CASSQDSGAGRIGYTF

V: TRBV11-1
size: many
J: TRBJ2-5
length: 19
CDR3: CASSLEAGLAGVSRETQYF

V: TRBV24-1
size: many
J: TRBJ1-4
length: 14
CDR3: CATSQGSTNEKLFF

V: TRBV14
size: few
J: TRBJ2-7
length: 15
CDR3: CASSLTRGPTYEQYF

V: TRBV6-5
size: many
J: TRBJ1-1
length: 15
CDR3: CASRYTRAQNTEAFF

V: TRBV18
size: few
J: TRBJ2-1
length: 17
CDR3: CASSPPAVGHLYNEQFF

V: TRBV6-2/TRBV6-3
size: few
J: TRBJ2-3
length: 17
CDR3: CASSYDPRMVVTDTQYF